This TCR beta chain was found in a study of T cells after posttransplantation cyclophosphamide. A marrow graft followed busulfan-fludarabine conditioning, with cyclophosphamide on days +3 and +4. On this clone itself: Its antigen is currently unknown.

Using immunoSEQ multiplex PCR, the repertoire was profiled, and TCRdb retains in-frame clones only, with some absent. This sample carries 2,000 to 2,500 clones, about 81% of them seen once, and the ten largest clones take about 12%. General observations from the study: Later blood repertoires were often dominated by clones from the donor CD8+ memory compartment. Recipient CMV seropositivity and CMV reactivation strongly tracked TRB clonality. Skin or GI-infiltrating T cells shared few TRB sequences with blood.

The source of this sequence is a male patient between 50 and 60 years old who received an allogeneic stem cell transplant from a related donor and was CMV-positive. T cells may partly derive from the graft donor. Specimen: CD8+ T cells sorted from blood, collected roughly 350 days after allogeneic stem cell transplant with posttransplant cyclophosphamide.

Here the CDR3 reads CASSEIQDVYNEQFF. The CDR3 DNA sequence: TGTGCCAGCAGTGAAATACAGGACGTGTACAATGAGCAGTTCTTC. The chain is built from TRBV6-1 and TRBJ2-1; maybe TRBD1 (5 bases). V lost 2 bases, J lost 4 bases, and 12 bases lay in between. In germline, CDR1 is MNHNS, CDR2 SASEGT. The CDR3 has 15 amino acids.